A single sample gave rise to the 19 T cell receptor beta chains below, sequenced in a study of vaccination effects on CD4 cells after COVID-19 (dated by TCRdb to about 2022). The library was prepared using the immunoSEQ multiplex PCR assay. In TCRdb, the immuneACCESS table is reduced to in-frame sequences with V and J assigned. These tables do not hold every clone; where another copy was compared, an unresolved V gene accounts for under half, and the others remain unexplained. The sample records around 53,000 clones, about 74% of which are singletons. The leading ten clones occupy about 5% of the sample. The antigens of these receptors remain unknown. After around ten days of culture, CD4+ T cells were isolated with the EasySep CD4+ T cell isolation kit. PCR-confirmed SARS-CoV-2 infection had occurred in convalescent patients between March and December 2020, before the Alpha, Beta and Delta variants emerged in the United States. Each participant got two doses of an mRNA SARS-CoV-2 vaccine, either BNT162b2 or mRNA-1273.

The sequencing used CD4+ T cells from PBMCs cultured without peptide, collected after COVID-19 vaccination. The receptors were sampled from a human donor who had a prior SARS-CoV-2 infection.

In its sample, this clone was seen once. V and J are TRBV12-5 and TRBJ1-4, with D possibly matching TRBD1 (5 bases). Germline values: CDR1 LGHNT, CDR2 FRNRAP. Trimming removed 5 bases from V and 8 bases from J, with 12 bases in between. This CDR3 region has 13 residues. CDR3 sequence reads: CASGRGIGEKLFF. The CDR3 bases are TGTGCTAGTGGTAGGGGCATCGGCGAAAAACTGTTTTTT.

V is TRBV6-5 and J is TRBJ1-2; D gene uncertain. Trimming took 2 bases from V and 7 from J, leaving 17 bases between them. The germline V gene has CDR1 MNHEY and CDR2 SVGAGI. The CDR3 contains 15 residues. CDR3 sequence (DNA): TGTGCCAGCAGTTACCTATGGAAGGGCCAGTCTGGCTACACCTTC. Residues: CASSYLWKGQSGYTF.

The chain combines TRBV28 with TRBJ2-3; D unclear. The length of the CDR3 is 14 residues. The germline V and J ends were trimmed by 3 bases and 4 bases, with 11 bases remaining between them. The germline CDR1 and CDR2 sequences are MDHEN and SYDVKM. The DNA for the CDR3 is TGTGCCAGCAGTTTCTTGGGTGACGCAGATACGCAGTATTTT. Its translation: CASSFLGDADTQYF.

V and J are TRBV5-5 and TRBJ1-1, with D unclear. Germline V gives CDR1 SGHKS, CDR2 YYEKEE (reference sequence). The ends were cut back, 0 bases at V and 1 base at J, with 7 bases in the middle. This CDR3 has 14 amino acids. The chain's CDR3 is CASSLDSWNTEAFF. CDR3 in DNA: TGTGCCAGCAGCTTGGACAGCTGGAACACTGAAGCTTTCTTT.

This clone was counted only a few times. V and J are TRBV10-1 and TRBJ1-2, with 8 bases aligning to TRBD1. The germline V gene has CDR1 WNHNN and CDR2 SYGVQD (reference sequence). This CDR3 is built from 16 residues. Losses at the gene ends were 4 bases for V and 5 bases for J; bases not matched to a gene: 12. CDR3 bases: TGCGCCAGCAGTGTGGGACAGGAGGCCATTAGATATGGCTACACCTTC. This translates into CASSVGQEAIRYGYTF.

This clone was detected only once. V and J are TRBV7-9 and TRBJ1-4; D is unresolved. There are 16 residues in the CDR3. With 3 bases removed from V and 7 bases from J, the gap between germline ends came to 18 bases. Germline V lookup: CDR1 SEHNR, CDR2 FQNEAQ (reference sequence). CDR3 bases: TGTGCCAGCAGCTTGGACCCCTCAGGTGTGAGTGAAAAACTGTTTTTT. Its translation: CASSLDPSGVSEKLFF. The full variable domain, in which reference TRBV7-9 and TRBJ1-4 provide the parts outside the CDR3, is DTGVSQNPRHKITKRGQNVTFRCDPISEHNRLYWYRQTLGQGPEFLTYFQNEAQLEKSRLLSDRFSAERPKGSFSTLEIQRTEQGDSAMYLCASSLDPSGVSEKLFFGSGTQLSVL.

V gene TRBV28 combines with J gene TRBJ2-7; a weak D match, TRBD1 (5 bases). This CDR3 contains 12 residues. V lost 7 bases to trimming and J lost 0 bases, with 7 bases between them. Germline CDR1 MDHEN, CDR2 SYDVKM. CDR3 protein: CASIDSSYEQYF. CDR3 DNA: TGTGCCAGCATAGACAGCTCCTACGAGCAGTACTTC.

The chain carries TRBV13 and TRBJ1-2, with 9 bases that match TRBD1. CDR3 size: 14 residues. Germline V gene sequence: CDR1 PRHDT, CDR2 FYEKMQ (reference sequence). Trimming took 5 bases from V and 2 from J; bases not matched to a gene: 3. The CDR3 bases are TGTGCCAGCAGCACAGGGGGCACCAACTATGGCTACACCTTC. Protein: CASSTGGTNYGYTF.

The chain combines TRBV5-6 with TRBJ2-5, with 11 bases lining up with TRBD2. The CDR3 consists of 15 residues. The germline V gene has CDR1 SGHDT and CDR2 YYEEEE. Trimming at V came to 6 bases and at J to 1 base, leaving 5 bases not matched to a gene. CDR3 amino acids: CASNGLAGGQETQYF. The CDR3 DNA is TGTGCCAGCAACGGGCTAGCGGGGGGCCAAGAGACCCAGTACTTC.

The chain combines TRBV5-1 with TRBJ2-5, with no clear D. This CDR3 comprises 13 residues. Germline V gene data show CDR1 as SGHRS and CDR2 as YFSETQ. Trimming left V 3 bases short and J 2 bases short, with 8 bases between. The CDR3 coding sequence is TGCGCCAGCAGCTACTCAGCTCAAGAGACCCAGTACTTC. Translating gives CASSYSAQETQYF.

The genes are TRBV13 and TRBJ1-6; weak D call: TRBD1 (5 bases). The CDR3 runs to 14 residues. Trimming took off 5 bases at V and 10 bases at J, with 15 bases between the two ends. Germline V lookup: CDR1 PRHDT, CDR2 FYEKMQ (reference sequence). CDR3 amino acids: CASSRSGGGSPLHF. The CDR3 coding sequence is TGTGCCAGCAGCCGATCCGGGGGTGGGTCACCCCTCCACTTT.

The rearrangement uses TRBV7-8 and TRBJ2-3; D ambiguous. V dropped 3 bases and J dropped 1 base, with 8 bases sitting between them. Germline CDR1 SGHVS, CDR2 FQNEAQ. The CDR3 runs to 14 residues. This CDR3 is CASSLGWGTDTQYF. The DNA for the CDR3 is TGTGCCAGCAGCTTGGGGTGGGGCACAGATACGCAGTATTTT.

The chain combines TRBV7-8 with TRBJ2-5; 7 nucleotides line up with TRBD1. Losses at the gene ends were 3 bases for V and 1 base for J; bases not matched to a gene: 14. The CDR3 contains 18 residues. The V gene's germline CDR1 is SGHVS and CDR2 FQNEAQ. CDR3 sequence reads: CASSLGQFVGYSQETQYF. DNA for the CDR3: TGTGCCAGCAGCTTGGGACAGTTCGTAGGCTATTCCCAAGAGACCCAGTACTTC.

The V gene is TRBV27, the J gene TRBJ2-7, with 7 bases fitting TRBD2. Trimming cost V 4 bases and J 0 bases; bases outside gene matches: 9. Looked up from germline, CDR1 is MNHEY and CDR2 is SMNVEV (reference sequence). CDR3 size: 16 residues. The CDR3 loop is CASSSRPPSGSYEQYF. The CDR3 DNA reads TGTGCCAGCAGTTCCCGCCCCCCTAGCGGCTCCTACGAGCAGTACTTC.

The rearrangement links TRBV6-2 or TRBV6-3 to TRBJ2-1; D is unresolved. CDR1 and CDR2 from the germline V gene are MNHEY and SVGEGT. V was trimmed by 0 bases and J by 0 bases, leaving 3 bases between them. This CDR3 comprises 14 residues. The CDR3 protein is CASSYSVSYNEQFF. CDR3 DNA sequence: TGTGCCAGCAGTTACTCTGTCTCCTACAATGAGCAGTTCTTC.

The chain has TRBV2 and TRBJ1-2; 10 positions agree with TRBD1. Germline V lookup: CDR1 SNHLY, CDR2 FYNNEI. There are 14 residues in the CDR3. The trim removed 5 bases at V and 3 bases at J, leaving 3 bases unmatched. The CDR3 region has the DNA TGTGCCAGCAGTTTGGGACAGGGGTACTATGGCTACACCTTC. Translation: CASSLGQGYYGYTF.

The V call is TRBV28, the J call TRBJ2-7; weak D call: TRBD2 (7 bases). Germline CDR1 and CDR2: MDHEN and SYDVKM. Trimming took 4 bases from V and 3 from J, leaving 10 bases between them. The CDR3 length is 13 residues. The CDR3 loop is CASSWGGGYEQYF. The CDR3 DNA sequence: TGTGCCAGCAGTTGGGGAGGGGGCTACGAGCAGTACTTC.

The chain combines TRBV18 with TRBJ2-2; TRBD1 is a possible D gene (5 bases). V dropped 0 bases and J dropped 4 bases, with 9 bases sitting between them. The CDR3 loop spans 15 amino acids. From germline, CDR1 is KGHSH and CDR2 LQKENI. CDR3 sequence reads: CASSPPRQGTGELFF. The CDR3, as DNA: TGTGCCAGCTCACCACCCAGGCAGGGCACCGGGGAGCTGTTTTTT.

This clone was detected only once. The V and J genes are TRBV5-4 and TRBJ2-5; 7 bases are shared with TRBD2. The CDR3 is 16 residues long. The J segment lost 5 bases and the V segment lost 1 base, leaving 11 bases of the junction unmatched. The germline CDR1 and CDR2 sequences are SGHNT and YYREEE (reference sequence). The CDR3 spells CASSLWASGAGETQYF. The CDR3 DNA reads as TGTGCCAGCAGCTTGTGGGCTAGCGGAGCCGGGGAGACCCAGTACTTC.